This TCR beta chain comes out of a study of T-cell reconstitution after alpha-beta-depleted transplantation in children. This clonotype has only a few counts. Its target is unknown. Preparing the TCRbeta library involved the use of unique molecular identifiers. Using its own MiXCR run on the PCR reads, TCRdb lists one record per CDR3 protein. Of about 460,000 distinct CDR3 sequences in the sample, over 9.5% were seen once. Overall study findings and caveats: The origin of high day-60 TCRbeta diversity in some patients lay in surviving recipient T cells and thymic progenitors. In patients about two months after transplant, alpha-beta T cells reportedly arose from several hundred expanded graft clones.

This receptor was taken from a female patient aged 2-9 years who had a stem cell transplant for aplastic anemia, so the T cells may come from the graft donor. Sequencing was performed on PBMCs, mostly from graft donor cells, taken 180 days after TCRalphabeta/CD19-depleted stem cell transplant.

The CDR3 nucleotides read TGTGCCACCAGCCGACAGGGACAGGGAGGCTACACCTTC. Its translation is CATSRQGQGGYTF. J is TRBJ1-2 and V is TRBV24-1, with 9 bases that match TRBD1. This CDR3 is 13 amino acids long. Germline V gives CDR1 KGHDR, CDR2 SFDVKD. The V gene end was trimmed by 7 bases and the J gene end by 8 bases; junction bases not matched to a gene: 7.